This TCR beta chain is drawn from a study of cytomegalovirus exposure and HLA in healthy donors. Regarding the study as a whole: In an earlier analysis, about 87% or about 30%: the productive usage of most TCR beta V segments.

Notes on this clone: What it binds is not known.

Germline V gene data show CDR1 as SNHLY and CDR2 as FYNNEI. The CDR3 consists of 15 residues. V gave up 2 bases and J gave up 0 bases, with 11 bases separating them. Whereas donors were nominally healthy upon sampling, unrecorded immune exposures were probable. The PCR was carried out with 60 Vbeta primers and 13 Jbeta primers. The assay was immunoSEQ multiplex PCR, and TCRdb's table has in-frame clones only and misses some. Of about 31,000 clones in the sample, over 60% were seen once. This TCR came from a man in his forties or fifties in good health and CMV-seropositive. This sequence joins TRBV2 and TRBJ2-7; D unclear. The sequenced sample was PBMCs. The CDR3 DNA follows: TGTGCCAGCAGTGAATCCCAACAGTTCTCCTACGAGCAGTACTTC. This encodes CASSESQQFSYEQYF. Complete variable domain (other parts from reference TRBV2 and TRBJ2-7): EPEVTQTPSHQVTQMGQEVILRCVPISNHLYFYWYRQILGQKVEFLVSFYNNEISEKSEIFDDQFSVERPDGSNFTLKIRSTKLEDSAMYFCASSESQQFSYEQYFGPGTRLTVT.